Listed here are 8 T cell receptor beta chains from one sample, sequenced in a study of cytomegalovirus exposure and HLA in healthy donors. With 60 Vbeta and 13 Jbeta primers, the PCR was carried out. Data came from immunoSEQ multiplex PCR; TCRdb stores just in-frame clones and leaves some out. This sample carries around 300,000 clones, 80% to 90% of them seen once, and the ten largest clones take 2% to 3%. Material: PBMCs. The source is a woman aged 18-29 years in good health and CMV-seronegative.

This sequence joins TRBV10-1 and TRBJ2-1, with 9 bases fitting TRBD2. J gave up 8 bases and V 0 bases, and 5 bases lay outside the gene matches. The CDR3 consists of 15 residues. In germline, CDR1 is WNHNN, CDR2 SYGVQD (reference sequence). CDR3 DNA sequence: TGCGCCAGCAGTGAGTCGGATAGCGGGGGACATGAGCAGTTCTTC. Its protein is CASSESDSGGHEQFF.

The sample holds one count of this clone. Within the sample, other DNA sequences also encode this same CDR3. The chain couples TRBV27 to TRBJ2-7; TRBD2 agrees at 8 bases. The CDR3 runs 14 residues. CDR1 MNHEY and CDR2 SMNVEV come from the germline V gene (reference sequence). J lost 5 bases, V lost 0 bases, and 3 bases had no gene match. Here the CDR3 DNA reads TGTGCCAGCAGTTTATCCGGGGGGGTCAACGAGCAGTACTTC. Translating it yields CASSLSGGVNEQYF.

This clone appeared a few times. J is TRBJ1-2 and V is TRBV30, with D possibly TRBD1 on 5 matching bases. Per germline, CDR1 GTSNPN and CDR2 SVGIG (reference sequence). The CDR3 covers 14 residues. Deletions cut 2 bases from V and 4 bases from J, with 14 bases between. CDR3 residues: CAWSRVMGPYGYTF. For the CDR3, the DNA is TGTGCCTGGAGTCGGGTGATGGGGCCCTATGGCTACACCTTC. Looking up the rest from reference TRBV30 and TRBJ1-2 gives the full variable domain: SQTIHQWPATLVQPVGSPLSLECTVEGTSNPNLYWYRQAAGRGLQLLFYSVGIGQISSEVPQNLSASRPQDRQFILSSKKLLLSDSGFYLCAWSRVMGPYGYTFGSGTRLTVV.

The rearrangement uses TRBV4-1 and TRBJ1-4, with D hard to call. In germline, CDR1 is MGHRA, CDR2 YSYEKL. This CDR3 has 15 residues. The V and J ends lost 0 bases and 5 bases respectively, with 10 bases between them. CDR3 protein: CASSQDRGSNEKLFF. Written as DNA, the CDR3 is TGCGCCAGCAGCCAAGACCGGGGAAGCAATGAAAAACTGTTTTTT.

The genes are TRBV6-5 and TRBJ2-2, with TRBD1 matching 8 bases. CDR1 MNHEY and CDR2 SVGAGI come from the germline V gene. CDR3 length equals 14 residues. V lost 7 bases and J lost 5; bases outside the gene matches: 6. The CDR3 spells CASNGQGLTGELFF. CDR3 coding DNA: TGTGCCAGCAACGGACAGGGTCTTACCGGGGAGCTGTTTTTT.

The chain links TRBV18 to TRBJ1-4; 7 nucleotides match TRBD1. Germline values: CDR1 KGHSH, CDR2 LQKENI. There are 15 residues in the CDR3. The trim removed 5 bases at V and 3 bases at J, leaving 6 bases unmatched. CDR3 bases: TGTGCCAGCTCAGTCCGAGGGACAGCTAATGAAAAACTGTTTTTT. It specifies CASSVRGTANEKLFF.

The rearrangement joins TRBV4-1 to TRBJ2-5; the D gene is possibly TRBD1 (5 bases). V was cut by 3 bases and J by 1 base, with 15 bases left in between. Germline CDR1 is MGHRA and CDR2 is YSYEKL. The CDR3 is 16 residues long. CDR3 bases: TGCGCCAGCAGCCAGTTGGAAGGGGCTTCCCAAGAGACCCAGTACTTC. This sequence encodes CASSQLEGASQETQYF.

V and J are TRBV9 and TRBJ2-2, with D maybe TRBD1 (5 bases). CDR3 length equals 14 residues. Germline CDR1 and CDR2: SGDLS and YYNGEE. Trimming cost V 0 bases and J 6 bases, with 9 bases left between them. This CDR3 reads CASSVGGGSGELFF. Here the CDR3 DNA reads TGTGCCAGCAGCGTAGGGGGCGGTTCCGGGGAGCTGTTTTTT.